This T cell receptor beta chain stems from a study of cytomegalovirus exposure and HLA in healthy donors. Study information: Both the 100 to 150 validation repertoires and the approximately 700 first-cohort repertoires used the same platform, as reported by a later analysis.

This clone was recorded only once. The target antigen is unknown. Germline lookup yields CDR1 SGDLS and CDR2 YYNGEE. The V gene lost 4 bases and the J gene lost 3 bases, with 19 bases spanning the gap. This CDR3 contains 17 residues. Repertoires were generated with immunoSEQ multiplex PCR, while TCRdb's copy carries only in-frame clones and drops some. Here the sample spans a few hundred thousand clones, nearly 90% being singletons. Study-wide points: The study labeled fewer than 200 TCR beta chains cytomegalovirus-associated. Diagnosis of cytomegalovirus status made by the classifier reportedly showed high specificity and sensitivity.

The chain carries TRBV9 and TRBJ2-2; D perhaps matches TRBD1 (6 bases). Sequencing input: PBMCs. This receptor was identified in a woman aged 18-29 years in good health and CMV-seronegative. The CDR3 sequence: CASSSPREQGHTGELFF. In DNA, the CDR3 is TGTGCCAGCAGCTCCCCGAGGGAACAGGGACACACCGGGGAGCTGTTTTTT.